The text below deals with one TCR beta chain. This specimen comes from a study of blood T cell repertoires in COVID-19. The wider study: Acute and convalescent COVID-19 samples came from the United States, Italy and Spain. Sources were T cells, B-cell-depleted T cells, or PBMCs; the material itself was cDNA or gDNA.

The CDR3 extends over 16 amino acids. The junction had 8 bases not matched to a gene; V was cut back by 3 bases and J by 2 bases. CDR1 SQVTM and CDR2 ANQGSEA come from the germline V gene. In the authors' workflow: Researchers report that nucleated cell counts were estimated from reference gene primer amplification. Sequenced by immunoSEQ multiplex PCR; TCRdb stores in-frame clones only, minus some. D and trimming come from the DNA, and the V and J calls and clone size come from that table. The data contain approximately 22,000 clones, around 89% of them singletons. The chain uses TRBV29-1 and TRBJ2-1; TRBD2 agrees at 9 bases. Sequencing input: peripheral blood. This receptor was obtained from a human donor in a cohort sampled during active COVID-19. The CDR3: CSVEGLAGYTYNEQFF. The CDR3 DNA sequence: TGCAGCGTTGAGGGCCTAGCGGGATATACCTACAATGAGCAGTTCTTC.